This T cell receptor (beta chain) was retrieved from a study of CD8 T cells in Susac syndrome. It was with random hexamers that about 0.45 to 1 ug RNA was reverse transcribed. An immunoSEQ multiplex PCR generated amplified TCR beta CDR3 products spanning 54 Vbeta and 13 Jbeta. MiXCR, run by TCRdb on the immunoSEQ multiplex PCR reads, gives a single entry per CDR3 protein. This sample has 110,000 or so distinct CDR3 sequences; roughly 93% occur once, and the top ten carry just under 0.095%. V was clipped by 3 bases and J by 5 bases, with 7 bases between them. The CDR3 loop spans 11 amino acids. Germline CDR1 GTSNPN, CDR2 SVGIG (reference sequence).

The genes are TRBV30 and TRBJ1-2; no reliable D call. This receptor was identified in a human donor with multiple sclerosis. Specimen: CD4+ T cells from PBMCs. The chain's CDR3 is CAWSAGYGYTF. DNA for the CDR3: TGTGCCTGGAGCGCCGGGTATGGCTACACCTTC. Supplemented by reference TRBV30 and TRBJ1-2, the full variable domain reads SQTIHQWPATLVQPVGSPLSLECTVEGTSNPNLYWYRQAAGRGLQLLFYSVGIGQISSEVPQNLSASRPQDRQFILSSKKLLLSDSGFYLCAWSAGYGYTFGSGTRLTVV.